This passage covers 27 T cell receptor beta chains from one sample sequenced in a study of Ad26.COV2.S vaccination and SARS-CoV-2 variants (TCRdb year 2021). The treatment or condition label for this specimen denotes: roughly 18 received Ad26.COV2.S at low or high dose, single or two shots; 5 received placebo; per-sample allocation not given. Repertoires of vaccine and placebo recipients were sequenced from samples collected on day 63 after the first injection. The library was made by the immunoSEQ multiplex PCR assay. This immuneACCESS table, as held by TCRdb, lists in-frame sequences with V and J called but not all clones. Of the missing ones, under half trace to an unresolved V gene in checked studies; the others have no known cause. This sample holds about 350,000 clones; roughly 85% were observed only once. The ten largest clones capture approximately 3.5% of the sample. The sequencing used peripheral blood, collected in a trial of Ad26.COV2.S vaccine versus placebo. The receptors come from a person aged 18-65 years who received the Ad26.COV2.S COVID-19 vaccine or a placebo.

The chain has TRBV7-8 and TRBJ1-4, with D uncertain. Deletions cut 6 bases from V and 4 bases from J, with 15 bases between. The CDR3 totals 15 residues. CDR1 is SGHVS, CDR2 FQNEAQ, per germline. The CDR3: CASRKRSQSNEKLFF. CDR3 sequence (DNA): TGTGCCAGCAGGAAGAGGTCCCAAAGTAATGAAAAACTGTTTTTT.

This chain connects TRBV11-2 to TRBJ1-5, with D unresolved. The germline CDR1 and CDR2 sequences are SGHAT and FQNNGV. The CDR3 length is 15 residues. V gave up 0 bases and J gave up 7 bases, with 13 bases separating them. The chain's CDR3 is CASSLDFTIQQPQHF. DNA of the CDR3: TGTGCCAGCAGCTTAGATTTCACCATTCAACAGCCCCAGCATTTT.

This sequence joins TRBV18 and TRBJ2-7; perhaps D is TRBD1 or TRBD2 (5 bases each). V was trimmed by 0 bases and J by 4 bases, leaving 13 bases between them. CDR3 size: 15 residues. Germline CDR1 is KGHSH and CDR2 is LQKENI. CDR3 bases: TGTGCCAGCTCACCACCGTCCAGGGTAGCGTACGAGCAGTACTTC. Encoded protein: CASSPPSRVAYEQYF.

The chain carries TRBV29-1 and TRBJ1-1; D unclear. V was clipped by 5 bases and J by 3 bases, with 22 bases between them. Germline V gene data show CDR1 as SQVTM and CDR2 as ANQGSEA. The CDR3 is made up of 16 amino acids. In DNA form, the CDR3 reads TGCAGCGTTCCGCCAATACAACGGGGAAAGGACACTGAAGCTTTCTTT. Protein product: CSVPPIQRGKDTEAFF.

This sequence joins TRBV18 and TRBJ1-2, with 7 nucleotides matching TRBD1. The CDR3 is 14 amino acids. V was clipped by 5 bases and J by 3 bases; unmatched bases: 6. The germline gives CDR1 KGHSH, CDR2 LQKENI. In nucleotides, the CDR3 is TGTGCCAGCTCAGCGACAGGGTTTGACTATGGCTACACCTTC. As protein: CASSATGFDYGYTF.

The chain joins TRBV6-2 or TRBV6-3 to TRBJ2-2, with D perhaps TRBD1 (6 bases). V was pared by 6 bases and J by 2 bases, with 13 bases between. CDR3 length equals 15 residues. The V gene's germline CDR1 is MNHEY and CDR2 SVGEGT. CDR3 loop: CASSPLGHNTGELFF. The DNA of the CDR3 is TGTGCCAGCAGCCCGCTGGGACATAACACCGGGGAGCTGTTTTTT.

The rearrangement joins TRBV9 to TRBJ2-1, with a weak D call TRBD2 (5 bases). The germline V and J ends were trimmed by 5 bases and 4 bases, with 10 bases remaining between them. This CDR3 has 13 amino acids. Germline loops: CDR1 SGDLS, CDR2 YYNGEE. The CDR3 loop is CASREVGYNEQFF. The CDR3 nucleotides are TGTGCCAGCAGGGAGGTGGGGTACAATGAGCAGTTCTTC.

The genes are TRBV4-3 and TRBJ2-7; D is tentatively TRBD1 or TRBD2 (5 bases each). The germline CDR1 and CDR2 sequences are LGHNA and YSLEER. The CDR3 sequence is 15 residues long. Trimming took off 0 bases at V and 2 bases at J, with 11 bases between the two ends. CDR3 region: CASSQDNGAAYEQYF. CDR3 nucleotides: TGCGCCAGCAGCCAAGATAACGGGGCAGCCTACGAGCAGTACTTC.

This clone has just one count. The chain employs TRBV19 and TRBJ2-1, with a weak D call TRBD2 (5 bases). CDR1 LNHDA and CDR2 SQIVND come from the germline V gene (reference sequence). V lost 3 bases, J lost 8 bases, and 11 bases lay in between. The CDR3 length is 13 residues. CDR3 residues: CASSIEGVDEQFF. In nucleotides, the CDR3 is TGTGCCAGTAGTATTGAGGGAGTAGATGAGCAGTTCTTC.

This chain uses TRBV9 with TRBJ2-7; no firm D call. Germline CDR1 reads SGDLS; CDR2 reads YYNGEE. V lost 4 bases to trimming and J lost 2 bases, with 7 bases between them. CDR3 length: 12 residues. CDR3 sequence: CASSPSPYEQYF. CDR3 DNA: TGTGCCAGCAGCCCATCACCCTACGAGCAGTACTTC.

V usage is TRBV11-2 and J usage is TRBJ1-5; no clear D gene. V was pared by 1 base and J by 4 bases, with 8 bases between. This CDR3 spans 14 amino acids. CDR1 is SGHAT and CDR2 is FQNNGV in the germline V gene. This CDR3 is CASSLVGSNQPQHF. In DNA, the CDR3 is TGTGCCAGCAGCTTAGTAGGGTCGAATCAGCCCCAGCATTTT.

J is TRBJ2-2 and V is TRBV18; 9 bases fit TRBD2. CDR1 is KGHSH and CDR2 is LQKENI in the germline V gene. J lost 2 bases, V lost 3 bases, and 4 bases had no gene match. This CDR3 has 16 amino acids. CDR3 amino acids: CASSPGTSSNTGELFF. CDR3 in DNA: TGTGCCAGCTCACCCGGGACTAGCAGTAACACCGGGGAGCTGTTTTTT.

This clone appeared a few times. The same CDR3 can be traced to other DNA sequences in this sample. The V and J genes are TRBV19 and TRBJ2-7; TRBD1 matches at 7 bases. CDR1 and CDR2 (germline): LNHDA, SQIVND (reference sequence). The CDR3 totals 14 residues. V shed 4 bases, J shed 2 bases, and the junction held 5 bases outside the gene matches. CDR3 loop: CASSTRDRAYEQYF. The DNA for the CDR3 is TGTGCCAGTAGTACTCGTGACAGGGCCTACGAGCAGTACTTC.

V and J are TRBV2 and TRBJ1-5; D gene uncertain. CDR1 is SNHLY, CDR2 FYNNEI, per germline. CDR3 length: 14 amino acids. Trimming cost V 5 bases and J 3 bases, with 11 bases left between them. The CDR3 coding sequence is TGTGCCAGCAGTCCGGAAGGCTCCAATCAGCCCCAGCATTTT. This codes for CASSPEGSNQPQHF.

This clone was found once. CDR3 coding DNA: TGTGCCAGCAGCAAACAGGGCTCCCAAGAGACCCAGTACTTC. It yields the protein CASSKQGSQETQYF. This rearrangement joins TRBV27 to TRBJ2-5; D is perhaps TRBD1 (6 bases). The CDR3 spans 14 residues. The germline V gene has CDR1 MNHEY and CDR2 SMNVEV (reference sequence). Trimming removed 6 bases at V and 1 base at J, with 12 bases between.

The rearrangement links TRBV29-1 to TRBJ1-1; TRBD1 matches 10 bases. V gave up 5 bases and J gave up 7 bases; unmatched junction bases: 7. The CDR3 runs 13 residues. Germline CDR1 and CDR2: SQVTM and ANQGSEA. CDR3 DNA sequence: TGCAGCGTTATCTGGACAGGGGGGAATGAAGCTTTCTTT. Translating it yields CSVIWTGGNEAFF.

The chain has TRBV7-6 and TRBJ2-7; 11 bases agree with TRBD2. Trimming removed 0 bases from V and 7 bases from J; junction bases left unmatched: 8. Germline CDR1 and CDR2: SGHVS and FNYEAQ. CDR3 length: 16 residues. CDR3 protein: CASSLARGSGREEQYF. CDR3 bases: TGTGCCAGCAGCTTAGCGCGCGGTAGCGGGAGGGAGGAGCAGTACTTC.

The CDR3 sequence: CASRQVSTDTQYF. CDR3 sequence (DNA): TGTGCCAGCCGACAGGTTAGCACAGATACGCAGTATTTT. The J gene is TRBJ2-3, the V gene TRBV7-2, with a tentative D call TRBD1 (6 bases). The V end lost 8 bases, the J end lost 0 bases, and 9 bases lay between the germline ends. The CDR3 is 13 amino acids. Germline loops: CDR1 SGHTA, CDR2 FQGNSA.

This clone was counted a single time. The chain is built from TRBV18 and TRBJ2-1; D ambiguous. The CDR3 runs 13 residues. Per germline, CDR1 KGHSH and CDR2 LQKENI. Trimming took 3 bases from V and 5 from J, leaving 8 bases between them. For the CDR3, the DNA is TGTGCCAGCTCACCCACAGCCCACAATGAGCAGTTCTTC. This codes for CASSPTAHNEQFF.

The chain uses TRBV12-3 or TRBV12-4 and TRBJ1-2; D might be TRBD1 (5 bases). The ends were cut back, 1 base at V and 5 bases at J, with 8 bases in the middle. The CDR3 loop spans 13 amino acids. CDR3 amino acids: CASSLESGYGYTF. The CDR3 DNA reads as TGTGCCAGCAGTTTAGAGTCAGGGTATGGCTACACCTTC.

The chain has TRBV6-2 or TRBV6-3 and TRBJ1-1; maybe TRBD1 (5 bases). Between the trimmed V and J ends, which lost 0 bases and 4 bases, there was a span of 18 bases. This CDR3 spans 17 amino acids. In germline, CDR1 is MNHEY, CDR2 SVGEGT. CDR3 in amino acids: CASSYSSQGHARTEAFF. As DNA, the CDR3 is TGTGCCAGCAGTTACTCTTCCCAAGGACATGCTCGCACTGAAGCTTTCTTT.

CDR3 bases: TGTGCCAGTACGCAGGGGGCCGGGACAGTTAAGACCCAGTACTTC. It is translated as CASTQGAGTVKTQYF. The chain joins TRBV19 to TRBJ2-5; 8 positions match TRBD1. Germline-derived CDR1 and CDR2 are LNHDA and SQIVND (reference sequence). Unmatched junction bases numbered 13, after V lost 7 bases and J lost 6 bases. The CDR3 is 15 amino acids.

This clone was seen a handful of times. Other DNA sequences from this sample encode an identical CDR3 as well. This chain's CDR3 is CASSLVSASYNEQFF. CDR3 coding DNA: TGCGCCAGCAGCTTGGTGTCAGCCTCCTACAATGAGCAGTTCTTC. The chain recombines TRBV5-1 with TRBJ2-1; D uncertain. The ends were cut back, 0 bases at V and 0 bases at J, with 7 bases in the middle. CDR1 SGHRS and CDR2 YFSETQ come from the germline V gene. CDR3 size: 15 residues. The variable domain in full, with the rest retrieved from reference TRBV5-1 and TRBJ2-1, is KAGVTQTPRYLIKTRGQQVTLSCSPISGHRSVSWYQQTPGQGLQFLFEYFSETQRNKGNFPGRFSGRQFSNSRSEMNVSTLELGDSALYLCASSLVSASYNEQFFGPGTRLTVL.

The chain has TRBV2 and TRBJ2-3; 7 positions match TRBD1. V trimming: 11 bases; J trimming: 0 bases; junction bases outside the gene matches: 2. The germline gives CDR1 SNHLY, CDR2 FYNNEI. The CDR3 covers 12 residues. The CDR3 coding sequence is TGTGCCGGGACAGCTAGCACAGATACGCAGTATTTT. Residues: CAGTASTDTQYF.

This chain connects TRBV28 to TRBJ1-2; D not certain. In germline, CDR1 is MDHEN, CDR2 SYDVKM. Between the trimmed V and J ends, which lost 4 bases and 4 bases, there was a span of 13 bases. This CDR3 has 14 residues. CDR3 residues: CASSSLWVVYGYTF. The CDR3 DNA reads as TGTGCCAGCAGTTCCCTGTGGGTTGTCTATGGCTACACCTTC.

This chain joins TRBV7-8 and TRBJ2-7, with 7 positions matching TRBD1. The CDR3 loop spans 15 amino acids. V gave up 0 bases and J gave up 1 base; unmatched junction bases: 3. The germline gives CDR1 SGHVS, CDR2 FQNEAQ. CDR3 sequence: CASSLAWTGSYEQYF. CDR3 nucleotide sequence: TGTGCCAGCAGCTTAGCGTGGACAGGATCCTACGAGCAGTACTTC.

The chain has TRBV24-1 and TRBJ2-3; D is possibly TRBD2 (5 bases). Trimming took off 5 bases at V and 0 bases at J, with 8 bases between the two ends. CDR3 length: 14 amino acids. Germline values: CDR1 KGHDR, CDR2 SFDVKD. The CDR3 here is CATSARGSTDTQYF. In nucleotides, the CDR3 is TGTGCCACCAGTGCCCGGGGTAGCACAGATACGCAGTATTTT.